These 19 T cell receptor beta chains came from one sample sequenced in a study of healthy donors' naive CD4 and CD8 T cells. TCR libraries were built from about 0.55 ug of total RNA by linear amplification. TCRdb passed the reads through MiXCR, listing each CDR3 protein once. The sample lists 150,000 to 200,000 distinct CDR3 sequences; around three quarters were seen once. The sequenced sample consisted of naive CD4+ and CD8+ T cells sorted from blood, pooled from several donors. All receptors come from a pool of human donors in good health; the sample pools cells from several healthy donors.

This clonotype was picked up a small number of times. The CDR3 coding sequence is TGTGCCAGCAGTTCGGGCGGCGGGGGATGGGAGCAGTACTTC. Amino acid sequence: CASSSGGGGWEQYF. V usage is TRBV27 and J usage is TRBJ2-7; 7 bases agree with TRBD2. Germline values: CDR1 MNHEY, CDR2 SMNVEV (reference sequence). This CDR3 is built from 14 residues. V lost 4 bases and J lost 7; bases outside the gene matches: 10.

This rearrangement joins TRBV6-5 to TRBJ1-2, with 7 bases identical to TRBD1. Per germline, CDR1 MNHEY and CDR2 SVGAGI. The CDR3 spans 15 residues. The V segment lost 0 bases and the J segment 5 bases; nucleotides outside the gene matches: 6. This chain's CDR3 is CASSYSVTGEYGYTF. In DNA, the CDR3 is TGTGCCAGCAGTTACTCGGTAACAGGGGAATATGGCTACACCTTC.

The table lists this clonotype with a few counts. For the CDR3, the DNA is TGTGCCAGCTCACCACGGGACAGGAATGAGCAGTTCTTC. Its translation is CASSPRDRNEQFF. The chain employs TRBV18 and TRBJ2-1; TRBD1 matches 8 bases. The germline gives CDR1 KGHSH, CDR2 LQKENI. The CDR3 consists of 13 residues. Losses at the gene ends were 1 base for V and 7 bases for J; bases not matched to a gene: 0. The full variable domain, with the rest looked up from reference TRBV18 and TRBJ2-1, is NAGVMQNPRHLVRRRGQEARLRCSPMKGHSHVYWYRQLPEEGLKFMVYLQKENIIDESGMPKERFSAEFPKEGPSILRIQQVVRGDSAAYFCASSPRDRNEQFFGPGTRLTVL.

The CDR3 DNA reads TGTGCCAGCTTCATTGGGACAGGGAATCCCTTAGTCACTGAAGCTTTCTTT. It encodes CASFIGTGNPLVTEAFF. The chain carries TRBV14 and TRBJ1-1; 9 bases agree with TRBD1. The V and J ends lost 8 bases and 4 bases, in that order; junction bases with no gene match: 17. This CDR3 region has 17 residues. Germline V gives CDR1 SGHDN, CDR2 FVKESK.

This rearrangement joins TRBV12-3 or TRBV12-4 to TRBJ2-4, with D possibly TRBD1 on 7 matching bases. The CDR3 loop spans 14 amino acids. V was cut by 9 bases and J by 3 bases, with 15 bases left in between. The CDR3 bases are TGTGCCAGTAGACAGGGAGGCGACAAAAACATTCAGTACTTC. It codes for CASRQGGDKNIQYF.

This rearrangement joins TRBV18 to TRBJ1-2; 7 nucleotides line up with TRBD1. V shed 4 bases and J 4 bases; nucleotides not matched to a gene: 9. The CDR3 has 15 amino acids. From germline, CDR1 is KGHSH and CDR2 LQKENI. The DNA for the CDR3 is TGTGCCAGCTCACTCCAGTCGACAGGGACCTATGGCTACACCTTC. Translation: CASSLQSTGTYGYTF.

The chain is built from TRBV29-1 and TRBJ1-1; D ambiguous. Trimming took 8 bases from V and 1 from J, leaving 8 bases between them. This CDR3 is built from 11 residues. Germline V gives CDR1 SQVTM, CDR2 ANQGSEA. The DNA of the CDR3 is TGCAGCCTCCGGGCGAACACTGAAGCTTTCTTT. This sequence encodes CSLRANTEAFF.

The chain uses TRBV20-1 and TRBJ2-7, with 7 bases lining up with TRBD2. There are 11 residues in the CDR3. From germline, CDR1 is DFQATT and CDR2 SNEGSKA (reference sequence). The J segment lost 6 bases and the V segment lost 3 bases, leaving 2 bases of the junction unmatched. As DNA, the CDR3 is TGCAGTGCTAGCGGGAGGCTCGAGCAGTACTTC. It translates to CSASGRLEQYF.

J is TRBJ2-1 and V is TRBV29-1; no clear D gene. Germline V gene lookup returns CDR1 SQVTM and CDR2 ANQGSEA. The length of the CDR3 is 13 residues. Trimming left V 6 bases short and J 5 bases short, with 14 bases between. In DNA form, the CDR3 reads TGCAGCGTCCACAAATCGACTGACAATGAGCAGTTCTTC. It is translated as CSVHKSTDNEQFF.

V usage is TRBV6-2 or TRBV6-3 and J usage is TRBJ2-1; a possible D gene is TRBD2 (5 bases). V dropped 7 bases and J dropped 9 bases, with 22 bases sitting between them. CDR1 and CDR2 (germline): MNHEY, SVGEGT. This CDR3 is built from 15 residues. The CDR3 DNA reads as TGTGCCAGCACCCTAAACTTGAGGGTCGGCGGTGAGCAGTTCTTC. This translates into CASTLNLRVGGEQFF.

Points on this clonotype: A junction boundary mismatches the germline segment, possibly from a read error. This chain links TRBV30 with TRBJ1-1; TRBD1 is a possible D gene (6 bases). The CDR3 is 14 amino acids. The germline gives CDR1 GTSNPN, CDR2 SVGIG (reference sequence). CDR3: CAWTPGTLNTEAFF. CDR3 nucleotide sequence: TGTGCCTGGACTCCCGGGACACTCAACACTGAAGCCTTCTTT. The whole variable domain, remainder taken from reference TRBV30 and TRBJ1-1, is SQTIHQWPATLVQPVGSPLSLECTVEGTSNPNLYWYRQAAGRGLQLLFYSVGIGQISSEVPQNLSASRPQDRQFILSSKKLLLSDSGFYLCAWTPGTLNTEAFFGQGTRLTVV.

The chain combines TRBV20-1 with TRBJ1-5; 8 nucleotides line up with TRBD1. The J segment lost 6 bases and the V segment lost 6 bases, leaving 4 bases of the junction unmatched. This CDR3 region has 12 residues. Looked up from germline, CDR1 is DFQATT and CDR2 is SNEGSKA (reference sequence). CDR3 in amino acids: CSARQGTQPQHF. Written as DNA, the CDR3 is TGCAGTGCCCGACAGGGGACTCAGCCCCAGCATTTT.

The chain has TRBV6-1 and TRBJ2-7; TRBD1 matches 11 bases. There are 15 residues in the CDR3. Germline values: CDR1 MNHNS, CDR2 SASEGT. With V trimmed by 4 bases and J by 2 bases, 4 bases remained unmatched. The CDR3: CASSAPGQGAYEQYF. The DNA of the CDR3 is TGTGCCAGCAGTGCACCGGGACAGGGGGCCTACGAGCAGTACTTC.

The V call is TRBV29-1, the J call TRBJ2-3, with 7 positions matching TRBD2. Trimming took 1 base from V and 2 from J; bases not matched to a gene: 6. The germline V gene has CDR1 SQVTM and CDR2 ANQGSEA. This CDR3 is built from 15 residues. The CDR3 sequence: CSVEVLAGATDTQYF. CDR3 nucleotides: TGCAGCGTTGAAGTATTAGCGGGTGCCACAGATACGCAGTATTTT.

The chain recombines TRBV6-6 with TRBJ1-2, with no clear D. The V gene's germline CDR1 is MNHNY and CDR2 SVGAGI (reference sequence). CDR3 length equals 12 residues. V shed 4 bases and J shed 6 bases, with 9 bases lying between them. CDR3 in amino acids: CASSSPRDGYTF. CDR3 sequence (DNA): TGTGCCAGCAGTTCACCCCGAGATGGCTACACCTTC.

V usage is TRBV5-5 and J usage is TRBJ2-3, with D tentatively TRBD1 (6 bases). This CDR3 is 15 amino acids long. V lost 0 bases to trimming and J lost 7 bases, with 15 bases between them. CDR1 and CDR2 from the germline V gene are SGHKS and YYEKEE (reference sequence). The CDR3 DNA reads as TGTGCCAGCAGCTTGGAGGTCAGGGGAAGGAATACGCAGTATTTT. Protein sequence: CASSLEVRGRNTQYF.

Notes on this clonotype: Sequence at one end of the junction differs from germline and may be a read error. The J gene is TRBJ2-1, the V gene TRBV5-1; no definite D call. Germline-derived CDR1 and CDR2 are SGHRS and YFSETQ. There are 15 residues in the CDR3. The chain's CDR3 is CASSEDGSSYNEQFF. The DNA for the CDR3 is TGTGCCAGCAGCGAGGACGGAAGCTCCTACAATGAGCAGTTCTTC.

The chain joins TRBV5-4 to TRBJ2-1; D possibly corresponds to TRBD2 (6 bases). The V end was cut by 7 bases, the J end by 1 base, with 12 bases between. Looked up from germline, CDR1 is SGHNT and CDR2 is YYREEE (reference sequence). The CDR3 sequence is 14 residues long. The CDR3 bases are TGTGCCAGCCAGCGGGCCGTGTCCTACAATGAGCAGTTCTTC. As protein: CASQRAVSYNEQFF.

V gene TRBV6-5 combines with J gene TRBJ2-7, with a possible D match to TRBD1 (5 bases). V lost 3 bases to trimming and J lost 2 bases, with 11 bases between them. The CDR3 extends over 14 amino acids. Per germline, CDR1 MNHEY and CDR2 SVGAGI. The DNA of the CDR3 is TGTGCCAGCAGTTATAAGGGGCGGCCCTACGAGCAGTACTTC. Protein product: CASSYKGRPYEQYF.